The clone carrying this T cell receptor beta chain was seen a single time. As yet, its antigen is unknown. This record comes from a study of OX40 agonist ivuxolimab in advanced cancers. Study details: Patients treated during dose escalation were battling hepatocellular carcinoma, melanoma, renal cell or head and neck cancer.

General observations from the study: At 0.1 to 3.0 mg/kg and by week 6, clonal expansion occurred in CD4+ and CD8+ blood T cells. What antigens the expanded peripheral T cells recognized was never established.

In germline, CDR1 is MNHNY, CDR2 SVGAGI (reference sequence). The CDR3 runs 13 residues. Trimming pared 2 bases from V and 0 bases from J, leaving 4 bases between. Blood got drawn at baseline, again on cycle 4 day 1, and then on cycle 7 day 1. Data came from immunoSEQ multiplex PCR; TCRdb stores just in-frame clones and leaves some out. The repertoire holds fewer than 80,000 clones, with approximately 83% as singletons. This chain connects TRBV6-6 to TRBJ1-2; D unresolved. The sequence came from an adult with an advanced solid tumor such as melanoma, head and neck, liver or kidney cancer. The specimen was CD4+ or CD8+ T cells sorted from blood, collected in a trial of the OX40 agonist ivuxolimab. The CDR3 DNA sequence: TGTGCCAGCAGTTACAGTCCTAACTATGGCTACACCTTC. This codes for CASSYSPNYGYTF.